A single sample gave rise to the 2 T cell receptor beta chains below, sequenced in a study of tumor-infiltrating lymphocytes in primary liver carcinoma. Researchers drew blood RNA from unsorted whole blood and extracted germline DNA as well. With a constant-region primer, TCR beta cDNA was made from 450 to 650 ng of total RNA. Slightly modified ARM-PCR, run as three nested multiplex PCR rounds, produced the TCR beta libraries. A C-beta reverse primer and TRBV1-TRBV30 forward primers served in each of the first two PCR rounds, at about 10 cycles apiece. TCRdb called the multiplex PCR reads again in MiXCR, with one record for every CDR3 protein. Here the sample spans approximately 210,000 distinct CDR3 sequences, about two thirds being singletons. Input material: peripheral blood. Every receptor here comes from a woman aged 60-75 years with primary liver carcinoma and hepatitis B virus infection.

This clonotype was detected a few times. A much larger clone lies a single base off, so this may be a read error. As the CDR3 is not closed by the conserved phenylalanine or tryptophan, this likely results from a read error. This rearrangement joins TRBV5-4 to TRBJ2-5; 8 positions match TRBD1. Germline CDR1 and CDR2: SGHNT and YYREEE (reference sequence). V shed 2 bases and J 2 bases; nucleotides not matched to a gene: 5. This CDR3 has 15 amino acids. The CDR3 nucleotides read TGTGCCAGCAGCTTAAGATGGACAGGGCAAGAGACCCAGTACTCC. As protein: CASSLRWTGQETQYS.

This clonotype was found a few times. This chain joins TRBV10-2 and TRBJ1-4, with D unresolved. Germline V gene lookup returns CDR1 WSHSY and CDR2 SAAADI. The CDR3 extends over 14 amino acids. Trimming took 2 bases from V and 10 from J, leaving 14 bases between them. For the CDR3, the DNA is TGCGCCAGCAGTGAGAAGACCCCTGGAGGAAAACTGTTTTTT. It codes for CASSEKTPGGKLFF.